This TCR beta chain stems from a study of T cells in localized non-small cell lung cancer. Study-wide results and caveats: Detection in adjacent lung was observed for a median around 55 of the top 100 tumor clones. The highest T cell clonality was in uninvolved adjacent lung, above tumor. Higher blood T cell density tracked longer overall survival. Heterogeneity remains possible, as sequencing covered one tumor region only.

The data were produced by immunoSEQ multiplex PCR, yet TCRdb's version contains in-frame clones alone and is incomplete. The profile covers some 52,000 clones, with 60% to 85% appearing a single time and approximately 4% taken by the ten largest. In regard to this clone: Its antigen is unidentified.

CDR1 is SGHTA, CDR2 FQGNSA, per germline. The germline V and J ends were trimmed by 5 bases and 6 bases, with 11 bases remaining between them. The CDR3 covers 12 residues. V and J are TRBV7-2 and TRBJ2-7; D could derive from TRBD1 or TRBD2 (5 bases each). The specimen comprised PBMCs, sampled before any cancer treatment. The clonotype comes from a woman aged 40-69 years with stage II lung adenocarcinoma. For the CDR3, the DNA is TGTGCCAGCAGCCAGGGACCACTCGAGCAGTACTTC. Amino acids: CASSQGPLEQYF.